A single T cell receptor (beta chain) is shown here with its context. Its target is not known. Trimming took 4 bases from V and 3 from J, leaving 3 bases between them. The CDR3 runs to 12 residues. The germline gives CDR1 LNHNV, CDR2 YYDKDF (reference sequence). This entry belongs to a study of shared clonotypes between healthy human individuals. Study-wide results and limits: As a rule, naive subsets had a larger estimated richness than memory subsets. The rarefaction results pointed to incomplete sorted-subset sequencing despite large depth.

Every donor was a Caucasian adult from Nashville, Tennessee. The CD4+ fraction was divided into a CD45RA+ naive subset and a CD45RA-negative memory subset. Generated by immunoSEQ multiplex PCR, the TCRdb table keeps only in-frame clones and is missing some. The sample consists of more than 1.2 million clones, approximately 98.5% of them appearing once. The source is a man aged 25-40 years in good health. This chain links TRBV15 with TRBJ2-2; D is unresolved. The sample was naive CD4+ T cells sorted from blood. This sample's subset: CD45RA+ positively selected. The DNA for the CDR3 is TGTGCCACCAGCACAGACACCGGGGAGCTGTTTTTT. Translation gives CATSTDTGELFF.